The entry below describes one TCR beta chain. The target antigen is unknown. The data originate from a study of Ad26.COV2.S vaccination and SARS-CoV-2 variants. Overall study context: A COV1001 Ad26.COV2.S trial-arm participant provided the sample.

The V gene's germline CDR1 is MNHEY and CDR2 SVGAGI. This CDR3 is 15 amino acids long. Trimming at V came to 0 bases and at J to 4 bases, leaving 2 bases not matched to a gene. TCRdb keeps only in-frame clones here, not all; method: immunoSEQ multiplex PCR. In the table there are approximately 350,000 clones, about four fifths of which are singletons. The study, taken as a whole, reports: Reports say spike-specific CD8+ and CD4+ T cell responses covered substantial breadth after vaccination.

Treatment given: around 19 received Ad26.COV2.S at low or high dose, single or two shots; 5 received placebo; per-sample allocation not given. The samples were gathered on day 63 after the first injection of vaccine or placebo. Ad26.COV2.S expressed prefusion-stabilized spike from the original Wuhan strain. V usage is TRBV6-5 and J usage is TRBJ2-7; 11 nucleotides align to TRBD1. The sequencing used peripheral blood, collected in a trial of Ad26.COV2.S vaccine versus placebo. The TCR sequence derives from a person between 18 and 60 years old who received the Ad26.COV2.S COVID-19 vaccine or a placebo. The CDR3 DNA follows: TGTGCCAGCAGTTACTCGGGACAGGGGGGGTACGAGCAGTACTTC. This gives the protein CASSYSGQGGYEQYF.